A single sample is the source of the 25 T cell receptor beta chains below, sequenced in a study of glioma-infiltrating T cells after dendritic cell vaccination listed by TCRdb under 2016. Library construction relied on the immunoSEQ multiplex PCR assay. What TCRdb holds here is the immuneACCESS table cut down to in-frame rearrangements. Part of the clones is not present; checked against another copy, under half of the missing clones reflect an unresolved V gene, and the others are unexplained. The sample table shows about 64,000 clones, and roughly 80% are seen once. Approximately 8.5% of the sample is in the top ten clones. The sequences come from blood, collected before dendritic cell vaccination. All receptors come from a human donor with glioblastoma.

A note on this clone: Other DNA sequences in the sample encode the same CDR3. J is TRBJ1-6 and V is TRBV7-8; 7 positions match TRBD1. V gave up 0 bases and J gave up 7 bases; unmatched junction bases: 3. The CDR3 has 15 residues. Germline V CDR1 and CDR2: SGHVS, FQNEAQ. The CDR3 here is CASSLAGTANSPLHF. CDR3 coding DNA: TGTGCCAGCAGCTTAGCCGGGACAGCGAATTCACCCCTCCACTTT.

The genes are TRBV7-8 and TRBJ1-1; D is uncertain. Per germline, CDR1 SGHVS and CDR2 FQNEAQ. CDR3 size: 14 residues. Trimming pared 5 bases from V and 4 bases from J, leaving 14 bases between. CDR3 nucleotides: TGTGCCAGCAGCCACCCAGGTAGGCTCACTGAAGCTTTCTTT. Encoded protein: CASSHPGRLTEAFF.

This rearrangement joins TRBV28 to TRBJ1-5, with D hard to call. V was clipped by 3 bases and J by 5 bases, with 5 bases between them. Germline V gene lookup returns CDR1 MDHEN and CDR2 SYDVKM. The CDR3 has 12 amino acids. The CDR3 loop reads CASSFSYQPQHF. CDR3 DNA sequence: TGTGCCAGCAGTTTTAGTTATCAGCCCCAGCATTTT.

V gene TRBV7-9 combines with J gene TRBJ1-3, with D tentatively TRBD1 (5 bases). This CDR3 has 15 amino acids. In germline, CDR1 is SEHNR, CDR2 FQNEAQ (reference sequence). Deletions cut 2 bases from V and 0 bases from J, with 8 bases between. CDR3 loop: CASSLTGGSGNTIYF. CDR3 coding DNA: TGTGCCAGCAGCTTAACGGGGGGCTCTGGAAACACCATATATTTT. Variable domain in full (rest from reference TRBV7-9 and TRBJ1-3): DTGVSQNPRHKITKRGQNVTFRCDPISEHNRLYWYRQTLGQGPEFLTYFQNEAQLEKSRLLSDRFSAERPKGSFSTLEIQRTEQGDSAMYLCASSLTGGSGNTIYFGEGSWLTVV.

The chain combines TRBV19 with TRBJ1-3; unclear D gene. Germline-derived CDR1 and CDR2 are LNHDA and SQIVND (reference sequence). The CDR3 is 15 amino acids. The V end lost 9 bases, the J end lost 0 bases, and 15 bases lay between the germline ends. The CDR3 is CASSLLAFSGNTIYF. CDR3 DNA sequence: TGTGCCAGCTCCCTGTTGGCTTTCTCTGGAAACACCATATATTTT.

The CDR3 loop reads CASSLDSVYTEAFF. DNA for the CDR3: TGTGCCAGCAGCTTGGATTCGGTTTACACTGAAGCTTTCTTT. The V call is TRBV5-8, the J call TRBJ1-1; D not certain. The germline V gene encodes CDR1 SGHTS and CDR2 YDEGEE. This CDR3 spans 14 amino acids. V was cut by 0 bases and J by 3 bases, with 9 bases left in between.

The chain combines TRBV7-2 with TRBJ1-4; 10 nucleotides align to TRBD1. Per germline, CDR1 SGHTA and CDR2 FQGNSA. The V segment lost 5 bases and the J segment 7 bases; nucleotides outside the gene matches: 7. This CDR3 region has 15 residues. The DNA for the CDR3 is TGTGCCAGCAGCGCGCCGGGACAGGGGTTTGAAAAACTGTTTTTT. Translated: CASSAPGQGFEKLFF.

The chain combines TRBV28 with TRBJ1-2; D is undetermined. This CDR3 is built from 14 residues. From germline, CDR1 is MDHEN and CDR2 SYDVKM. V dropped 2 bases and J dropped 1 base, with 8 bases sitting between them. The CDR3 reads CASSLHQNNYGYTF. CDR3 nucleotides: TGTGCCAGCAGTTTACACCAGAATAACTATGGCTACACCTTC.

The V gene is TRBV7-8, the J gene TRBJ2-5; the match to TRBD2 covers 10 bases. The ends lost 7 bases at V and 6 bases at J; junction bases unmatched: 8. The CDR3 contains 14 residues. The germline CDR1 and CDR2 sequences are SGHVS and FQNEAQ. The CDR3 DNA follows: TGTGCCAGCACCAAGCGGGGGGGCCTAAAGACCCAGTACTTC. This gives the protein CASTKRGGLKTQYF.

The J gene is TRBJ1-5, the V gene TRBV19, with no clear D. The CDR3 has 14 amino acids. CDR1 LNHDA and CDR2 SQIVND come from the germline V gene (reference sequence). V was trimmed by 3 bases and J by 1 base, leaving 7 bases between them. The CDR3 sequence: CASSISRSNQPQHF. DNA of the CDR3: TGTGCCAGTAGTATTTCCAGGAGCAATCAGCCCCAGCATTTT.

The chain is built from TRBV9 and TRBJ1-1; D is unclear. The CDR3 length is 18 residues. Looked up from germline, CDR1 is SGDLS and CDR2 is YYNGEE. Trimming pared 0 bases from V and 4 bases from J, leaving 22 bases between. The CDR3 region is CASSVGPVRRRGGTEAFF. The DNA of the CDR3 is TGTGCCAGCAGCGTAGGACCCGTTCGTCGACGGGGTGGCACTGAAGCTTTCTTT.

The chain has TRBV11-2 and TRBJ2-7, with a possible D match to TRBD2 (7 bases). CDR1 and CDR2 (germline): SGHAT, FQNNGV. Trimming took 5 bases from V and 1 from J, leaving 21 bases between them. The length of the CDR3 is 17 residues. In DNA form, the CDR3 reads TGTGCCAGCAGCGTTACTGTGCACGGGGGGCGATCCTACGAGCAGTACTTC. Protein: CASSVTVHGGRSYEQYF.

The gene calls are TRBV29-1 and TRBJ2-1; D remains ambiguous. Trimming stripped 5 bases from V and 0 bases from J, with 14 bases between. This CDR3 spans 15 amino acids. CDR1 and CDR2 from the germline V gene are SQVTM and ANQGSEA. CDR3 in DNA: TGCAGCGTTATACTCCGACATGCCTCCTACAATGAGCAGTTCTTC. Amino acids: CSVILRHASYNEQFF.

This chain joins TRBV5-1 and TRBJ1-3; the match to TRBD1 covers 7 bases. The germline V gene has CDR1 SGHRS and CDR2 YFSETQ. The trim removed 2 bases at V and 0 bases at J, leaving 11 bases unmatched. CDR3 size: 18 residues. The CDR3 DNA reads TGCGCCAGCAGCTTTAGCCCTCCGGGACAGCGCTCTGGAAACACCATATATTTT. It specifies CASSFSPPGQRSGNTIYF. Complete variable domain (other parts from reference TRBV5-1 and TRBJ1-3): KAGVTQTPRYLIKTRGQQVTLSCSPISGHRSVSWYQQTPGQGLQFLFEYFSETQRNKGNFPGRFSGRQFSNSRSEMNVSTLELGDSALYLCASSFSPPGQRSGNTIYFGEGSWLTVV.

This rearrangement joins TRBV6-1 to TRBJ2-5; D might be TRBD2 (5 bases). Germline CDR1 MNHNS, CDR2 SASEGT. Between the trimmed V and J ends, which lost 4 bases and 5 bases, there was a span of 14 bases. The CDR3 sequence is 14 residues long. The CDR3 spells CASSASGVGETQYF. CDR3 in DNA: TGTGCCAGCAGTGCATCCGGGGTGGGCGAGACCCAGTACTTC.

CDR3 amino acids: CSVVRAGGDEQYF. The CDR3 region has the DNA TGCAGCGTTGTTAGAGCGGGAGGTGACGAGCAGTACTTC. The chain carries TRBV29-1 and TRBJ2-7, with 9 bases identical to TRBD2. The CDR3 length is 13 residues. Germline V CDR1 and CDR2: SQVTM, ANQGSEA. Losses at the gene ends were 4 bases for V and 5 bases for J; bases not matched to a gene: 6.

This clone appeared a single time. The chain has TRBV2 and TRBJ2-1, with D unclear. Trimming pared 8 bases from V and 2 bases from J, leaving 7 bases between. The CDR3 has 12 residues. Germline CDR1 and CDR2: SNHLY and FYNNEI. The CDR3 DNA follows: TGTGCCAGCCGACAAGCCTACAATGAGCAGTTCTTC. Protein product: CASRQAYNEQFF.

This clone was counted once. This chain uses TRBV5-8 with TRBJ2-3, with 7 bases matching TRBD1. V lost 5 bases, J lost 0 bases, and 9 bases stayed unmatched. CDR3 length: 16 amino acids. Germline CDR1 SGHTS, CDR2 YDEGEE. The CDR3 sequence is CASSLQGRISTDTQYF. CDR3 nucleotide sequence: TGTGCCAGCAGTTTACAGGGGAGAATAAGCACAGATACGCAGTATTTT.

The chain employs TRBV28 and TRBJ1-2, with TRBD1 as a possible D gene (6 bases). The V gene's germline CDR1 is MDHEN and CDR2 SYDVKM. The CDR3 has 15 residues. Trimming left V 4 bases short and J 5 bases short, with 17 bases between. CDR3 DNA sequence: TGTGCCAGCAGTTCTCGTCGGGACACGGTATATGGCTACACCTTC. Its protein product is CASSSRRDTVYGYTF.

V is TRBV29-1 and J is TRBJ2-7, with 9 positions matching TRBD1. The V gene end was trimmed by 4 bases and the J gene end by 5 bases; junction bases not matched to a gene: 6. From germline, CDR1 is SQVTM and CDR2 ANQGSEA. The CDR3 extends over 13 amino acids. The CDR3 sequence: CSVAGQGSDEQYF. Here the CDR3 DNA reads TGCAGCGTTGCCGGACAGGGGTCTGACGAGCAGTACTTC.

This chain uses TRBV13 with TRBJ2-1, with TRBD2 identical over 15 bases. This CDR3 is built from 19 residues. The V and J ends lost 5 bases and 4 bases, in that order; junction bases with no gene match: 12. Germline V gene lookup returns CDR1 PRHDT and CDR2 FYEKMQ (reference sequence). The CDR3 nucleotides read TGTGCCAGCAGCGCCCAGCTATCGGGACTAGCGGGGGGTTACAATGAGCAGTTCTTC. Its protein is CASSAQLSGLAGGYNEQFF.

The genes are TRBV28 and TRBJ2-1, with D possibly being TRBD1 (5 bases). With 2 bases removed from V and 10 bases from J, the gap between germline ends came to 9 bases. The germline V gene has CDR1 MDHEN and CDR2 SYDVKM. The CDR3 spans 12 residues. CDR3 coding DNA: TGTGCCAGCAGTTTAAGGGGCGCCGAGCAGTTCTTC. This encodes CASSLRGAEQFF.

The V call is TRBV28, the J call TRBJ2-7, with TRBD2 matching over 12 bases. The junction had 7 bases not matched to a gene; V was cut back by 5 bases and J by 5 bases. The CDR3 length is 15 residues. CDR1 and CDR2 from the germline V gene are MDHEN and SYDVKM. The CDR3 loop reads CASSTSGGFRNEQYF. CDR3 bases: TGTGCCAGCAGTACTAGCGGGGGGTTCAGAAACGAGCAGTACTTC.

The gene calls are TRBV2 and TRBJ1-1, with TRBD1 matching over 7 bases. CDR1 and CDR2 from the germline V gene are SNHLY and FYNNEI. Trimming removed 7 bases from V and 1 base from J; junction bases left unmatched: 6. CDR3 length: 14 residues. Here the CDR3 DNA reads TGTGCCAGCACCCGACAGGGTCCGAACACTGAAGCTTTCTTT. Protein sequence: CASTRQGPNTEAFF.

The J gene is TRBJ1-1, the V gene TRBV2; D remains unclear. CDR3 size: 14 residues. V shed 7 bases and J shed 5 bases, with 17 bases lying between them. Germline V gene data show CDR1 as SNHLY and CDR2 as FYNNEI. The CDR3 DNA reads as TGTGCCAGCAATGGGGAGAATTTCGGAACTGAAGCTTTCTTT. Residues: CASNGENFGTEAFF.